This record covers a single T cell receptor beta chain. Its target is not known. At the DNA level, this CDR3 is encoded by other sequences in the same sample as well. These data belong to a study of shared clonotypes between healthy human individuals. General study findings and limits: Only blood underwent sampling, and tissue repertoires likely differ. Of the naive CD4 clonotypes, roughly 5% were shared across several donors.

Method: immunoSEQ multiplex PCR; TCRdb's copy keeps in-frame clones and lacks some. The sample contains 2 million to 2.5 million clones, approximately 93% of which appear only once. The length of the CDR3 is 16 residues. V was clipped by 4 bases and J by 1 base; unmatched bases: 7. Germline CDR1 reads SGHRS; CDR2 reads YFSETQ. The donors were adults (healthy and HIV-negative) with no recent acute infections or vaccinations. Negatively enriched CD4+ T cells were divided by CD45RA into naive and memory. The rearrangement joins TRBV5-1 to TRBJ1-1; 10 bases match TRBD1. The sample was naive CD4+ T cells from PBMCs. As to subset: CD45RA+ positively selected. The clonotype was recovered from a young man in good health. Some clones in this sample may be carry-over from other donors' samples. The DNA for the CDR3 is TGCGCCAGCAGCACCAGACAGGGGGCCCCGAACACTGAAGCTTTCTTT. Residues: CASSTRQGAPNTEAFF.